The present T cell receptor (beta chain) was sequenced within a study of cytomegalovirus exposure and HLA in healthy donors. 13 Jbeta primers and 60 Vbeta primers were used for the PCR. The method was immunoSEQ multiplex PCR; TCRdb's version includes in-frame clones alone and lacks a portion of them. This table has about 180,000 clones, about 77% appearing once. Concerning this clone itself: Its antigen is not known.

The study's findings and limits: In a later analysis, CMV-associated beta chains were mostly HLA-associated, it appeared. Associated with HLA alleles at 0.05 false discovery rate in a later analysis were 16,951 TCR beta sequences. Highly shared sequence variants in one cluster were likely a sequencing artifact. TCR beta chains numbering roughly 150 were designated cytomegalovirus-associated.

This receptor was obtained from a woman under 40 in good health and CMV-seropositive. The sample comprised PBMCs.

CDR3 sequence: CASSPQAASGGDTQYF. The CDR3 DNA sequence: TGCGCCAGCAGCCCACAGGCGGCTAGCGGGGGCGATACGCAGTATTTT. The chain recombines TRBV4-3 with TRBJ2-3; 10 bases map to TRBD2. Germline trimming cut 4 bases from V and 6 bases from J; bases unmatched to any gene: 10. The germline gives CDR1 LGHNA, CDR2 YSLEER. The CDR3 loop spans 16 amino acids.